This is a list of T cell receptor beta chains from one sample in a study of shared clonotypes between healthy human individuals. The table came from immunoSEQ multiplex PCR; TCRdb's copy has only in-frame clones and leaves some out. Counted here are about 680,000 clones, 92% occurring once; the ten biggest clones make up 24%. Material: naive CD8+ T cells sorted from blood. Receptor source: a man in his thirties or forties in good health. Each CDR3 is given with its conserved first and last residue. A D gene is named only where the DNA matches it firmly. Where a row states a size, it is once, few, many or the class of an expanded clone; other rows omit it.

TRBD2 14 TRBJ2-7 TRBV5-1 - CASSLVAGAYEQYF TGCGCCAGCAGCTTGGTAGCGGGAGCCTACGAGCAGTACTTC
- 12 TRBJ2-7 TRBV28 - CASSSDDYEQYF TGTGCCAGCAGTTCGGACGATTACGAGCAGTACTTC
- 12 TRBJ2-7 TRBV5-4 - CASGSLAVEQYF TGTGCCAGCGGATCCCTAGCAGTCGAGCAGTACTTC
TRBD2 16 TRBJ2-1 TRBV7-9 - CASSETSGRANGEQFF TGTGCCAGCAGCGAGACTAGCGGGAGAGCAAATGGTGAGCAGTTCTTC
TRBD2 13 TRBJ2-7 TRBV11-3 - CASSTSGAREQYF TGTGCCAGCAGCACTAGCGGGGCCCGCGAGCAGTACTTC
TRBD2 18 TRBJ2-1 TRBV10-1 - CASSESIAGGPLVNEQFF TGCGCCAGCAGTGAGTCGATAGCGGGAGGGCCCCTTGTCAATGAGCAGTTCTTC
TRBD2 14 TRBJ2-7 TRBV28 - CASSLREKTYEQYF TGTGCCAGCAGTTTGCGGGAGAAAACATACGAGCAGTACTTC
- 16 TRBJ2-7 TRBV7-9 - CASSWTENVPSYEQYF TGTGCCAGCAGCTGGACGGAGAACGTACCTTCCTACGAGCAGTACTTC
TRBD1 15 TRBJ1-1 TRBV27 - CASSLLRDRVTEAFF TGTGCCAGCAGTCTCTTAAGGGACAGGGTCACTGAAGCTTTCTTT
- 13 TRBJ2-3 TRBV29-1 once CSVVWTGGDTQYF TGCAGCGTTGTCTGGACAGGAGGGGATACGCAGTATTTT
- 18 TRBJ2-1 TRBV7-6 - CASSRPLPGGPSYNEQFF TGTGCCAGCAGCCGCCCCCTCCCGGGCGGGCCCTCCTACAATGAGCAGTTCTTC
- 14 TRBJ2-1 TRBV5-6 - CASSLLAGVVEQFF TGTGCCAGCAGCTTGCTGGCAGGGGTGGTTGAGCAGTTCTTC
TRBD2 15 TRBJ2-5 TRBV27 - CASRQLAGGVETQYF TGTGCCAGCAGACAACTAGCGGGAGGTGTAGAGACCCAGTACTTC
TRBD1 16 TRBJ1-5 TRBV27 - CASSRDRGGSNQPQHF TGTGCCAGCAGCCGGGACAGGGGGGGAAGCAATCAGCCCCAGCATTTT
- 15 TRBJ2-7 TRBV11-2 - CASSFYRRDDYEQYF TGTGCCAGTAGCTTTTATCGCAGGGATGATTACGAGCAGTACTTC
- 14 TRBJ2-1 TRBV10-2 - CASSHGGLSLEQFF TGCGCCAGCAGTCACGGGGGACTTTCGCTCGAGCAGTTCTTC